This T cell receptor (beta chain) was retrieved from a study of blood T cell repertoires in COVID-19. Participants' own reports of clinical history determined their cohort assignment. In the authors' workflow: By means of reference gene primer amplification, nucleated cell counts were estimated. The table came from immunoSEQ multiplex PCR; TCRdb's copy has only in-frame clones and leaves some out. For V, J and clone size, that table is used; D and trimming come from the DNA. Among hundreds of thousands of clones listed, roughly four fifths were seen once. The J segment lost 2 bases and the V segment lost 0 bases, leaving 10 bases of the junction unmatched. This CDR3 comprises 17 residues. Germline V gene sequence: CDR1 LNHNV, CDR2 YYDKDF (reference sequence).

This receptor was taken from a woman aged 50 to 60 who had been exposed to COVID-19. The chain recombines TRBV15 with TRBJ2-7, with TRBD1 matching 7 bases. Material for sequencing was PBMCs or T cells enriched from blood (not recorded which). The CDR3 protein is CATSREESGDRAYEQYF. The CDR3 DNA reads TGTGCCACCAGCAGAGAAGAGTCTGGGGACAGAGCCTACGAGCAGTACTTC. Based on the CDR3 plus reference TRBV15 and TRBJ2-7, the full variable domain is DAMVIQNPRYQVTQFGKPVTLSCSQTLNHNVMYWYQQKSSQAPKLLFHYYDKDFNNEADTPDNFQSRRPNTSFCFLDIRSPGLGDTAMYLCATSREESGDRAYEQYFGPGTRLTVT.